These 5 T cell receptor beta chains came from one sample sequenced in a study of Graves' ophthalmopathy and Graves' hyperthyroidism. RNA transcripts were the template, and TCR beta CDR3 regions were amplified from them. Scientists carried out first-round RT-PCR using HTBI primers and then a second-round multiplex PCR. TCRdb fed the multiplex PCR reads into MiXCR, producing one record per CDR3 protein. This table has 600,000 to 700,000 distinct CDR3 sequences, about 38% appearing once. Sequenced material: peripheral blood. These receptors were collected from an adult man with Graves' ophthalmopathy.

This clonotype was recorded at least ten times. The J gene is TRBJ2-7, the V gene TRBV7-8; TRBD1 might be the D (6 bases). V was trimmed by 4 bases and J by 3 bases, leaving 16 bases between them. The CDR3 length is 15 residues. Germline V CDR1 and CDR2: SGHVS, FQNEAQ. The DNA of the CDR3 is TGTGCCAGCAGCTACGCAGATGGACAGCTCTACGAGCAGTACTTC. It yields the protein CASSYADGQLYEQYF.

The chain recombines TRBV20-1 with TRBJ1-1, with D tentatively TRBD1 (5 bases). The CDR3 totals 12 residues. The germline V and J ends were trimmed by 6 bases and 10 bases, with 18 bases remaining between them. The germline gives CDR1 DFQATT, CDR2 SNEGSKA (reference sequence). Here the CDR3 reads CSARDGGVVAFF. The CDR3 coding sequence is TGCAGTGCACGGGACGGGGGAGTCGTAGCTTTCTTT.

The chain links TRBV7-9 to TRBJ1-2; the match to TRBD1 covers 12 bases. With 3 bases clipped from V and 1 base from J, the junction kept 3 bases outside the gene matches. The germline V gene encodes CDR1 SEHNR and CDR2 FQNEAQ (reference sequence). The CDR3 is 16 amino acids. CDR3 nucleotide sequence: TGTGCCAGCAGCTTGGGACAGGGGGCGCGTAACTATGGCTACACCTTC. Protein: CASSLGQGARNYGYTF.

The gene calls are TRBV29-1 and TRBJ1-1; 7 nucleotides agree with TRBD1. There are 12 residues in the CDR3. Trimming removed 8 bases from V and 10 bases from J; junction bases left unmatched: 13. CDR1 is SQVTM, CDR2 ANQGSEA, per germline. CDR3 coding DNA: TGCAGCCTCACGACAGGGAGCAGTAGAGCTTTCTTT. It is translated as CSLTTGSSRAFF.

The sample holds many counts of this clonotype. The rearrangement links TRBV7-9 to TRBJ1-4, with D unclear. CDR3 length equals 14 residues. The V gene lost 1 base and the J gene lost 5 bases, with 8 bases spanning the gap. Germline-derived CDR1 and CDR2 are SEHNR and FQNEAQ (reference sequence). CDR3 bases: TGTGCCAGCAGCTTAGTGGTGGACAATGAAAAACTGTTTTTT. Its protein product is CASSLVVDNEKLFF.